The 13 T cell receptor gamma chains below all came from one sample that was sequenced in a study of Vδ1+ human thymocytes. Extracted RNA was reverse transcribed into cDNA. Pooled V-gene forward primers with one constant-region reverse primer generated the CDR3 amplicons by multiplex PCR. TCRdb processed the multiplex PCR reads again with the CATT caller. This sample has about 36,000 gamma-chain clones, with around 20% found just once. Study-wide points: Highly polyclonal TRG and TRD repertoires with Gaussian CDR3 length distributions appeared in thymus.

Their antigens remain unidentified. The sequenced material came from Vdelta1+ gamma-delta thymocytes from the thymus. The subset here: FACS-sorted CD3+ TCRalphabeta- TCRVdelta1+ TCRVdelta2- thymocytes. These receptors were obtained from a girl in the first two years of life who had congenital heart surgery.

This clone was found a few times. The rearrangement links TRGV4 to TRGJ1 or TRGJ2. V dropped 4 bases and J dropped 6; count of bases not matched to a gene: 12. Germline values: CDR1 EGSTGY, CDR2 YDSYTSSV. The CDR3 length is 14 residues. The CDR3 protein is CATWDAPDPYKKLF. The DNA for the CDR3 is TGTGCCACCTGGGACGCGCCGGATCCTTATAAGAAACTCTTT.

On this clone itself: The sample holds other DNA sequences that translate to the same CDR3. V and J are TRGV4 and TRGJ1 or TRGJ2. Per the germline V gene, CDR1 is EGSTGY and CDR2 is YDSYTSSV. Trimming cost V 1 base and J 7 bases; bases outside gene matches: 4. The CDR3 consists of 12 residues. Here the CDR3 reads CATWDGEYKKLF. The DNA for the CDR3 is TGTGCCACCTGGGATGGAGAGTATAAGAAACTCTTT.

The sample holds a few counts of this clone. The rearrangement uses TRGV9 and TRGJ1 or TRGJ2. The CDR3 is 14 amino acids. Germline CDR1 and CDR2: GITISATS and ISYDGTV (reference sequence). V shed 2 bases, J shed 3 bases, and the junction held 7 bases outside the gene matches. This chain's CDR3 is CALWEGIFYYKKLF. The DNA of the CDR3 is TGTGCCTTGTGGGAGGGGATTTTTTATTATAAGAAACTCTTT.

This clone has more than one count but fewer than ten. The chain has TRGV2 and TRGJ1 or TRGJ2. From germline, CDR1 is EGSNGY and CDR2 YDSYNSKV. With 9 bases clipped from V and 3 bases from J, the junction kept 5 bases outside the gene matches. The CDR3 totals 11 residues. The CDR3 loop reads CATTFYYKKLF. In nucleotides, the CDR3 is TGTGCCACCACCTTTTATTATAAGAAACTCTTT.

In the case of this clone: Other DNA variants within this sample encode the same CDR3. This chain joins TRGV4 and TRGJ1 or TRGJ2. Germline V gene lookup returns CDR1 EGSTGY and CDR2 YDSYTSSV. J gave up 7 bases and V 3 bases, and 6 bases lay outside the gene matches. The CDR3 totals 12 residues. The chain's CDR3 is CATWDPHYKKLF. The CDR3 DNA is TGTGCCACCTGGGATCCCCACTATAAGAAACTCTTT.

The rearrangement links TRGV4 to TRGJ1 or TRGJ2. The germline CDR1 and CDR2 sequences are EGSTGY and YDSYTSSV. The CDR3 runs 13 residues. The trim removed 2 bases at V and 12 bases at J, leaving 13 bases unmatched. CDR3 sequence (DNA): TGTGCCACCTGGGATGCTCCCCCGTTTGGGAAACTCTTT. Its protein is CATWDAPPFGKLF.

This clone was seen only a few times. The same CDR3 also results from other DNA sequences found in this sample. This chain links TRGV9 with TRGJP2. Per germline, CDR1 GITISATS and CDR2 ISYDGTV (reference sequence). This CDR3 region has 12 residues. V shed 0 bases and J 9 bases; nucleotides not matched to a gene: 1. In nucleotides, the CDR3 is TGTGCCTTGTGGGAGGTGAATTGGATCAAGACGTTT. Translation: CALWEVNWIKTF.

This clone occurred a few times. This sequence joins TRGV2 and TRGJ1 or TRGJ2. Per the germline V gene, CDR1 is EGSNGY and CDR2 is YDSYNSKV. The ends lost 4 bases at V and 3 bases at J; junction bases unmatched: 12. CDR3 size: 15 residues. DNA for the CDR3: TGTGCCACCTGGGATTTGGGTACGTCTTATTATAAGAAACTCTTT. This translates into CATWDLGTSYYKKLF.

For this clone: The same CDR3 can be traced to other DNA sequences in this sample. The rearrangement joins TRGV8 to TRGJ1 or TRGJ2. This CDR3 has 13 amino acids. CDR1 and CDR2 (germline): VENAVY, YDSYNSRV. Unmatched junction bases numbered 3, after V lost 0 bases and J lost 4 bases. CDR3 amino acids: CATWDRRYYKKLF. The CDR3 nucleotides are TGTGCCACCTGGGATAGGAGGTATTATAAGAAACTCTTT.

A few counts support this clone. Being one base from a much bigger clone, this may be a read error. This sequence joins TRGV9 and TRGJ1 or TRGJ2. Germline V lookup: CDR1 GITISATS, CDR2 ISYDGTV (reference sequence). The CDR3 runs to 13 residues. CDR3: CALWKVPYYKKLF. The CDR3 nucleotides read TGTGCCTTGTGGAAGGTGCCTTATTATAAGAAACTCTTT.

This clone turned up a few times. The gene calls are TRGV9 and TRGJP1. This CDR3 is 12 amino acids long. Per the germline V gene, CDR1 is GITISATS and CDR2 is ISYDGTV (reference sequence). Losses at the gene ends were 11 bases for V and 0 bases for J; bases not matched to a gene: 3. CDR3 nucleotides: TGTGCCTCAGATACCACTGGTTGGTTCAAGATATTT. Its translation is CASDTTGWFKIF.

This clone appeared a few times. The genes are TRGV3 and TRGJP1. The V segment lost 0 bases and the J segment 2 bases; nucleotides outside the gene matches: 18. CDR1 and CDR2 from the germline V gene are VTNTFY and YDVSTARD (reference sequence). The CDR3 runs to 20 residues. The CDR3: CATWDRPITNYRTTGWFKIF. The CDR3, as DNA: TGTGCCACCTGGGACAGGCCCATAACTAATTATAGAACCACTGGTTGGTTCAAGATATTT.

This clone was recorded a few times. This specimen includes other DNA sequences encoding the same CDR3. The chain is built from TRGV9 and TRGJ1 or TRGJ2. CDR1 and CDR2 (germline): GITISATS, ISYDGTV (reference sequence). V gave up 1 base and J gave up 9 bases; unmatched junction bases: 6. The CDR3 consists of 12 residues. CDR3 DNA sequence: TGTGCCTTGTGGGAGGTTCCCCTTAAGAAACTCTTT. Translated: CALWEVPLKKLF.